This TCR beta chain was observed in a study of regulatory T cells in long-lasting Graves disease. Stated time point: persistent/refractory GD, antithyroid drugs over 5 years with positive TRAb. The TCR library was made from RNA that had been extracted from PBMCs in TRIzol. Study-wide results and limits: Among samples with persistent disease, TRBV28, TRBJ1-2 and TRBJ2-5 were favored.

This clonotype was counted at least ten times. What it binds is unknown. The germline V gene has CDR1 DFQATT and CDR2 SNEGSKA (reference sequence). The CDR3 is made up of 15 amino acids. V shed 0 bases and J 5 bases; nucleotides not matched to a gene: 9. Relying on iRepertoire HTBI primers and Arm-PCR of CDR3 regions, the team built TCR beta libraries. Per the original methods: Overall, samples carried around 60 TRBV and over 12 TRBJ segments. TCRdb redid the calling of the multiplex PCR reads with MiXCR, one entry per CDR3 protein. In this record, the V and J calls reflect TCRdb's handling and not the investigators' own analysis. The table includes some 370,000 distinct CDR3 sequences, less than 25% detected once.

The TCR comes from a female donor with Graves disease. The chain links TRBV20-1 to TRBJ2-5; 7 nucleotides line up with TRBD1. This material consisted of peripheral blood mononuclear cells (PBMCs), taken when the disease was refractory, from a patient treated with antithyroid drugs. DNA for the CDR3: TGCAGTGCTAGAGAGGCGGAAAGGGGGCGCGAGACCCAGTACTTC. Translating it yields CSAREAERGRETQYF.